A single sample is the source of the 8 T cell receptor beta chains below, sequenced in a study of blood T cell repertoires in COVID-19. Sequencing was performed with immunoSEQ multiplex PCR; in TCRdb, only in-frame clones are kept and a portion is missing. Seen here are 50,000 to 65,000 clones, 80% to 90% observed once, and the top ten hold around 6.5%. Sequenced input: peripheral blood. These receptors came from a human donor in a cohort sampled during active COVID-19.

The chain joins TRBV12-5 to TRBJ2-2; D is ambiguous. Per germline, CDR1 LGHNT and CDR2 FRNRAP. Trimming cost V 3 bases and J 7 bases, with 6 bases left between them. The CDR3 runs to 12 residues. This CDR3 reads CASGFPGGELFF. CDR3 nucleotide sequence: TGTGCTAGTGGTTTTCCGGGCGGGGAGCTGTTTTTT.

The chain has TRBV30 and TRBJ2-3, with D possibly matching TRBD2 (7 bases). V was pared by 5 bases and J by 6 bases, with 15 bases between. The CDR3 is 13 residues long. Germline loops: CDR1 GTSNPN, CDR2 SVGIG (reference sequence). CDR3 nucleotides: TGTGCCTGGGGAACAGGGAGGGGTGATACGCAGTATTTT. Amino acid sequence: CAWGTGRGDTQYF.

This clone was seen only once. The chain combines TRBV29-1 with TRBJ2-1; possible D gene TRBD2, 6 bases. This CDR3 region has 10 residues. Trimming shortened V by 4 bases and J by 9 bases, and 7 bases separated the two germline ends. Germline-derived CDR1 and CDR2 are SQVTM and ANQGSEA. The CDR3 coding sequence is TGCAGCGTTGGGAGGGGTGAGCAGTTCTTC. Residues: CSVGRGEQFF.

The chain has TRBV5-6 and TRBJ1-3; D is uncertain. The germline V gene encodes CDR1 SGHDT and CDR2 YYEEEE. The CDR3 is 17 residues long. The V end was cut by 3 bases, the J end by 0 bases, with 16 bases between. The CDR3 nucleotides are TGTGCCAGCAGCTCGGGAGGACTCCGCTACTCTGGAAACACCATATATTTT. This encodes CASSSGGLRYSGNTIYF.

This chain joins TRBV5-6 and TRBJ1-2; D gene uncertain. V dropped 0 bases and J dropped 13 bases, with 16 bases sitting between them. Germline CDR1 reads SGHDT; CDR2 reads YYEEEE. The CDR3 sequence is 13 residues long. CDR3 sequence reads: CASSLGRSLHRTF. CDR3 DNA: TGTGCCAGCAGCTTGGGGAGGTCATTACATCGCACCTTC.

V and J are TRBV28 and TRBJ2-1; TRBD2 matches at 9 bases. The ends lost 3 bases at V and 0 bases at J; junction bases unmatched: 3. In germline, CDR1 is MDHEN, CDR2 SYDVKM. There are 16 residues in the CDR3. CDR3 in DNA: TGTGCCAGCAGTTTGGAGCGGGGGGTCTCCTACAATGAGCAGTTCTTC. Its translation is CASSLERGVSYNEQFF. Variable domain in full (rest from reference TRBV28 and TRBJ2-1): DVKVTQSSRYLVKRTGEKVFLECVQDMDHENMFWYRQDPGLGLRLIYFSYDVKMKEKGDIPEGYSVSREKKERFSLILESASTNQTSMYLCASSLERGVSYNEQFFGPGTRLTVL.

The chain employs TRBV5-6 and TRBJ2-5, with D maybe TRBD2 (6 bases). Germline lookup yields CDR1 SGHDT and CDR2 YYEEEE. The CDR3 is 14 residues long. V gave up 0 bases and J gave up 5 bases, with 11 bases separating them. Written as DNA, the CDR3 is TGTGCCAGCAGCTTGGACCGGGGGTGGGAGACCCAGTACTTC. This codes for CASSLDRGWETQYF.

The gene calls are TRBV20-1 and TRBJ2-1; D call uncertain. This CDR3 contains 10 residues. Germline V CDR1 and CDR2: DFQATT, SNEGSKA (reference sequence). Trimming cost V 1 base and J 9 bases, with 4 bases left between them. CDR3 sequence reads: CSARGAEQFF. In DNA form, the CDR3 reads TGCAGTGCTAGAGGGGCTGAGCAGTTCTTC.